The TCR beta chain under discussion was sequenced for a study of T cell responses to AZD1222 COVID-19 vaccine. Study-level findings and limits: There were vaccine-associated CD4 TCRs across spike, dominant at 160-218 and 743-854. White British ancestry dominated among donors, who included more females, and clonal diversity was possibly underestimated. Per reports, nearly half of all spike-specific TCRs target regions that are unmutated in variants.

Using immunoSEQ multiplex PCR, the repertoire was profiled, and TCRdb retains in-frame clones only, with some absent. The sample lists fewer than 90,000 clones; about 91% were seen once. The V segment lost 2 bases and the J segment 1 base; nucleotides outside the gene matches: 0. Germline CDR1 and CDR2: ENHRY and SYGVKD. CDR3 length: 14 residues. Points on this clone: The target antigen is unknown.

Both about-4-week and about-12-week second-dose recipients were combined. The V gene is TRBV10-3, the J gene TRBJ2-5; 8 nucleotides line up with TRBD2. Here the sequenced sample was peripheral blood, taken 28 days after the second AZD1222 dose. This clonotype originated in an adult who received the AZD1222 COVID-19 vaccine. The DNA of the CDR3 is TGTGCCATCAGTGAGGCGGGGGGCCAAGAGACCCAGTACTTC. Its protein is CAISEAGGQETQYF.